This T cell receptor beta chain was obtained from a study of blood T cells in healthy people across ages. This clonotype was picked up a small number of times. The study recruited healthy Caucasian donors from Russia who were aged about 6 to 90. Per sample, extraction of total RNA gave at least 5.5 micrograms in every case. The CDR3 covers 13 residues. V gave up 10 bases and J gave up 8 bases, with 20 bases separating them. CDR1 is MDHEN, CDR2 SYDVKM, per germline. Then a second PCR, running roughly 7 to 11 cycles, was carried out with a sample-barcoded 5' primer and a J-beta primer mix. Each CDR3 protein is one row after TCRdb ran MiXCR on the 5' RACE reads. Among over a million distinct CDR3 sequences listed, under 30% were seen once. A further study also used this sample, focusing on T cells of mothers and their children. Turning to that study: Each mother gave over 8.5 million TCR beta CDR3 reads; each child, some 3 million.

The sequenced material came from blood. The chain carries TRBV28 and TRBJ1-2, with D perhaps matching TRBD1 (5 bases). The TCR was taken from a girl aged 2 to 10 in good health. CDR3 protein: CAIKRARGRGYTF. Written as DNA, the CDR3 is TGTGCCATAAAAAGGGCACGGGGGAGGGGCTACACCTTC.